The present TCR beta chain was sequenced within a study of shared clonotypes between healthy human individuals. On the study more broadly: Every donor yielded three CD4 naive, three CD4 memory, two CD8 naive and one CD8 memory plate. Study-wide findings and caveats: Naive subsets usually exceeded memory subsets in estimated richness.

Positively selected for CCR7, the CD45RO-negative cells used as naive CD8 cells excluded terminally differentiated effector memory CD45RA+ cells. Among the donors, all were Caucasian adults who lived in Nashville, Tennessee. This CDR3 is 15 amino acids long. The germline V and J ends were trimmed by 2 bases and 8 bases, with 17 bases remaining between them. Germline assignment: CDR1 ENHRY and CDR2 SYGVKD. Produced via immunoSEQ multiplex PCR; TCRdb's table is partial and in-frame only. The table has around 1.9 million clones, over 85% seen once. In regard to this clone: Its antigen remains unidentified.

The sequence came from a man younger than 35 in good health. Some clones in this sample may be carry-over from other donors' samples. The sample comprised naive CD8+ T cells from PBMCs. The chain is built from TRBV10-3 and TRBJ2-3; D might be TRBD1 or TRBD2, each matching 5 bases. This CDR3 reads CAISEEETASGTQYF. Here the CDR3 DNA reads TGTGCCATCAGTGAGGAGGAGACAGCCAGCGGTACGCAGTATTTT.